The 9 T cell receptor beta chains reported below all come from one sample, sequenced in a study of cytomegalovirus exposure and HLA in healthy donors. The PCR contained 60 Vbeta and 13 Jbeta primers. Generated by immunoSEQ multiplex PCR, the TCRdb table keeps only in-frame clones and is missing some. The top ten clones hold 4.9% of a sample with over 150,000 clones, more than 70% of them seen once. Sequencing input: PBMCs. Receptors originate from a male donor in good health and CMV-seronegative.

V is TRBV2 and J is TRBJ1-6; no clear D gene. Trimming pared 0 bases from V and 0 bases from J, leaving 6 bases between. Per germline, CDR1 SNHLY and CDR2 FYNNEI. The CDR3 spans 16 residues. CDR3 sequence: CASSEAWSSYNSPLHF. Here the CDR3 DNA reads TGTGCCAGCAGTGAAGCGTGGAGCTCCTATAATTCACCCCTCCACTTT.

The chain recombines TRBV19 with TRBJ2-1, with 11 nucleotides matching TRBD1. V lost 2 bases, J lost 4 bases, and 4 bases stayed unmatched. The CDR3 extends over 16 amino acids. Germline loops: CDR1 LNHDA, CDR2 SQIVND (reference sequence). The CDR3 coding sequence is TGTGCCAGTAGTATACTGGGGACAGGGGGATACAATGAGCAGTTCTTC. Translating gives CASSILGTGGYNEQFF.

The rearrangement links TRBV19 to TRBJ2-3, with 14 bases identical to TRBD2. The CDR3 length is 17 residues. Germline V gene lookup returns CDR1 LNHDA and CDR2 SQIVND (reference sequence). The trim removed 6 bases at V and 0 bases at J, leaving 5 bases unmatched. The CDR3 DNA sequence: TGTGCCAGTAGCGGGACTAGCGGGGGCTTTAGCACAGATACGCAGTATTTT. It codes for CASSGTSGGFSTDTQYF.

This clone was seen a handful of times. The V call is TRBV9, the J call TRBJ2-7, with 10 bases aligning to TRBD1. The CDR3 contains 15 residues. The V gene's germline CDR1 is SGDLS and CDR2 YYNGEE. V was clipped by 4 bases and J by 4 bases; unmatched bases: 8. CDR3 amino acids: CASSSPGQGRYEQYF. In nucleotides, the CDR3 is TGTGCCAGCAGCTCGCCGGGACAGGGGCGGTACGAGCAGTACTTC.

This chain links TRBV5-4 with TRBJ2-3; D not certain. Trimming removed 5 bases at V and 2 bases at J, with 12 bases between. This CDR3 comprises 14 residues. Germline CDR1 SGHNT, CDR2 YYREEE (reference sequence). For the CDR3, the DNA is TGTGCCAGCAGTTCCCGGCAGGACACAGATACGCAGTATTTT. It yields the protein CASSSRQDTDTQYF.

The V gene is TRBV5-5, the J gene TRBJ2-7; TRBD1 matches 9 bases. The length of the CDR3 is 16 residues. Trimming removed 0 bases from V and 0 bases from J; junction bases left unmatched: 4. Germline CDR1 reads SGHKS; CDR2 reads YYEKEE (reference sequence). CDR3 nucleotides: TGTGCCAGCAGCTTGGCTCCGACAGGGGGCTCCTACGAGCAGTACTTC. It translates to CASSLAPTGGSYEQYF.

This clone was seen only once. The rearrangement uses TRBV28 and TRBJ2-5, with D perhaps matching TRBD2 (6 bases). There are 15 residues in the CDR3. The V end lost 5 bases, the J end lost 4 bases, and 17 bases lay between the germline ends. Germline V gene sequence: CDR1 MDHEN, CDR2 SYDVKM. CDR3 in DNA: TGTGCCAGCAGTCCTCTGGGGCGGGACGGAGAGACCCAGTACTTC. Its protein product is CASSPLGRDGETQYF.

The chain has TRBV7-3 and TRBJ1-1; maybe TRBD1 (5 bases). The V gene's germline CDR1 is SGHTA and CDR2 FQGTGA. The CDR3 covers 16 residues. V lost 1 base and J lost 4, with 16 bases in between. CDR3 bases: TGTGCCAGCAGCTTAAAAATGAGGGGCGGGGGCACTGAAGCTTTCTTT. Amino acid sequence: CASSLKMRGGGTEAFF.

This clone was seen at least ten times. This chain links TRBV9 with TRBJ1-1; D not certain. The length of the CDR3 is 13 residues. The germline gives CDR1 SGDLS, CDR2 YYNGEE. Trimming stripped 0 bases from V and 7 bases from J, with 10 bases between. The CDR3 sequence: CASSVGAEGEAFF. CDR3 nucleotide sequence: TGTGCCAGCAGCGTAGGGGCTGAGGGTGAAGCTTTCTTT.